This passage covers 31 T cell receptor beta chains from one sample sequenced in a study of blood T cell repertoires in COVID-19. The data were produced by immunoSEQ multiplex PCR, yet TCRdb's version contains in-frame clones alone and is incomplete. The sample holds some 14,000 clones; about 85% are singletons and the top ten take 52%. Sequencing was performed on peripheral blood. These receptors originate from a man in his sixties with acute or convalescent COVID-19.

This clone was counted between two and nine times. The rearrangement joins TRBV28 to TRBJ2-3; 9 bases are a match to TRBD2. CDR3 size: 16 residues. The germline V gene has CDR1 MDHEN and CDR2 SYDVKM. V shed 1 base, J shed 3 bases, and the junction held 5 bases outside the gene matches. The CDR3 reads CASSLSGGRVTDTQYF. In DNA form, the CDR3 reads TGTGCCAGCAGTTTATCCGGCGGGAGGGTAACAGATACGCAGTATTTT.

This clone was observed once. This chain links TRBV6-5 with TRBJ2-5; no firm D call. CDR1 and CDR2 from the germline V gene are MNHEY and SVGAGI. CDR3 length: 13 residues. The V and J ends lost 7 bases and 4 bases respectively, with 13 bases between them. In DNA form, the CDR3 reads TGTGCCAGCACCCCACCTGCGAGAGAGACCCAGTACTTC. The encoded protein is CASTPPARETQYF.

V usage is TRBV6-5 and J usage is TRBJ1-2; 8 bases are a match to TRBD1. The J segment lost 2 bases and the V segment lost 6 bases, leaving 5 bases of the junction unmatched. This CDR3 region has 14 residues. CDR1 MNHEY and CDR2 SVGAGI come from the germline V gene. CDR3 residues: CASRGTGGNYGYTF. CDR3 bases: TGTGCCAGCAGGGGGACAGGAGGAAACTATGGCTACACCTTC.

The gene calls are TRBV18 and TRBJ1-5; D might be TRBD1 (6 bases). Trimming cost V 3 bases and J 5 bases, with 8 bases left between them. Germline V gene lookup returns CDR1 KGHSH and CDR2 LQKENI. CDR3 size: 13 residues. The DNA of the CDR3 is TGTGCCAGCTCACCCAGGGGCGATCAGCCCCAGCATTTT. Protein sequence: CASSPRGDQPQHF.

V is TRBV12-3 or TRBV12-4 and J is TRBJ1-1, with D possibly matching TRBD1 (6 bases). The V gene lost 5 bases and the J gene lost 10 bases, with 11 bases spanning the gap. The CDR3 loop spans 11 amino acids. CDR3 amino acids: CASSATGTAFF. The CDR3 nucleotides are TGTGCCAGCAGTGCCACAGGGACAGCTTTCTTT.

The genes are TRBV7-2 and TRBJ1-2, with 7 positions matching TRBD1. Germline V gene data show CDR1 as SGHTA and CDR2 as FQGNSA. The CDR3 runs to 15 residues. V dropped 1 base and J dropped 3; count of bases not matched to a gene: 5. CDR3 residues: CASSLVAGGHYGYTF. In DNA form, the CDR3 reads TGTGCCAGCAGCTTAGTCGCAGGGGGGCACTATGGCTACACCTTC.

Only one count was recorded for this clone. The chain employs TRBV27 and TRBJ2-1; 8 bases map to TRBD2. The CDR3 sequence is 16 residues long. V was pared by 6 bases and J by 4 bases, with 11 bases of the junction left unmatched. The V gene's germline CDR1 is MNHEY and CDR2 SMNVEV (reference sequence). CDR3 coding DNA: TGTGCCAGCAGACCCTCCGGGACTAGGCGATACAATGAGCAGTTCTTC. Translating gives CASRPSGTRRYNEQFF.

The gene calls are TRBV3-1 (or the pseudogene TRBV3-2) and TRBJ2-1; a weak D match, TRBD2 (6 bases). Germline-derived CDR1 and CDR2 are LGHDT and YNNKEL (reference sequence). V lost 0 bases, J lost 2 bases, and 20 bases lay in between. There are 19 residues in the CDR3. Here the CDR3 DNA reads TGTGCCAGCAGCCAAGATCGGGGGACCCGCTGCCCGGCCTACAATGAGCAGTTCTTC. Translating gives CASSQDRGTRCPAYNEQFF.

By sample share, this clone is large. This chain links TRBV19 with TRBJ2-1, with TRBD2 as a possible D gene (5 bases). The V and J ends lost 3 bases and 4 bases respectively, with 13 bases between them. The CDR3 extends over 15 amino acids. Germline V gene data show CDR1 as LNHDA and CDR2 as SQIVND (reference sequence). As DNA, the CDR3 is TGTGCCAGTAGTATTCGGGGAGTCCCTTACAATGAGCAGTTCTTC. Translated, it gives CASSIRGVPYNEQFF.

The chain uses TRBV30 and TRBJ2-6, with 11 bases aligning to TRBD2. Trimming removed 8 bases from V and 4 bases from J; junction bases left unmatched: 7. The CDR3 extends over 15 amino acids. The germline gives CDR1 GTSNPN, CDR2 SVGIG (reference sequence). This chain's CDR3 is CARLAGGLGANVLTF. The DNA of the CDR3 is TGTGCCCGCCTAGCGGGGGGCCTCGGGGCCAACGTCCTGACTTTC.

The V gene is TRBV2, the J gene TRBJ1-5, with no clear D. V lost 2 bases to trimming and J lost 5 bases, with 7 bases between them. This CDR3 has 13 amino acids. Germline loops: CDR1 SNHLY, CDR2 FYNNEI. CDR3 in DNA: TGTGCCAGCAGTGAATCGGGGTATCAGCCCCAGCATTTT. Translation gives CASSESGYQPQHF.

J is TRBJ1-4 and V is TRBV12-3 or TRBV12-4; D not certain. This CDR3 is built from 11 residues. With 11 bases removed from V and 5 bases from J, the gap between germline ends came to 9 bases. For the CDR3, the DNA is TGTGCCTGCGGTGGCAATGAAAAACTGTTTTTT. It encodes CACGGNEKLFF.

This chain joins TRBV29-1 and TRBJ2-1, with 7 nucleotides matching TRBD1. Unmatched junction bases numbered 2, after V lost 7 bases and J lost 2 bases. Looked up from germline, CDR1 is SQVTM and CDR2 is ANQGSEA. The CDR3 is 12 residues long. CDR3 bases: TGCAGCGCCCAGGGGGCCTACAATGAGCAGTTCTTC. Translating gives CSAQGAYNEQFF.

For the CDR3, the DNA is TGTGCCAGCAACTCTAGAGAGGACAGGGGTGGTGGCTACACCTTC. This translates into CASNSREDRGGGYTF. The chain links TRBV6-5 to TRBJ1-2, with TRBD1 matching 9 bases. The V gene's germline CDR1 is MNHEY and CDR2 SVGAGI. The CDR3 runs 15 residues. With 7 bases clipped from V and 7 bases from J, the junction kept 13 bases outside the gene matches.

This clone has only one observation. V usage is TRBV4-2 and J usage is TRBJ2-2, with a possible D match to TRBD2 (6 bases). Trimming stripped 0 bases from V and 4 bases from J, with 24 bases between. CDR3 length: 20 residues. CDR1 and CDR2 from the germline V gene are LGHNA and YNFKEQ. This chain's CDR3 is CASSQEIRVGGMVGTGELFF. The CDR3 bases are TGTGCCAGCAGCCAAGAAATCCGGGTGGGCGGGATGGTCGGCACCGGGGAGCTGTTTTTT.

This chain links TRBV2 with TRBJ2-7, with TRBD1 matching over 8 bases. CDR1 and CDR2 from the germline V gene are SNHLY and FYNNEI. V lost 10 bases and J lost 6; bases outside the gene matches: 11. CDR3 length equals 13 residues. CDR3 DNA sequence: TGTGCCACCTCCGGGACAGGCCTGCCCGAGCAGTACTTC. This codes for CATSGTGLPEQYF.

The chain has TRBV5-1 and TRBJ1-1, with 9 nucleotides matching TRBD1. CDR3 size: 14 residues. Germline loops: CDR1 SGHRS, CDR2 YFSETQ. V shed 3 bases and J 8 bases; nucleotides not matched to a gene: 8. CDR3 sequence: CASSSGTGFLEAFF. The CDR3 DNA sequence: TGCGCCAGCAGCTCCGGGACAGGGTTTTTGGAAGCTTTCTTT.

The rearrangement joins TRBV7-3 to TRBJ1-1; D gene unclear. CDR3 length equals 13 residues. Deletions cut 5 bases from V and 4 bases from J, with 11 bases between. Germline CDR1 is SGHTA and CDR2 is FQGTGA. CDR3 region: CASSAMAGTEAFF. In DNA form, the CDR3 reads TGTGCCAGCAGCGCCATGGCGGGCACTGAAGCTTTCTTT.

The chain uses TRBV19 and TRBJ2-7, with a possible D match to TRBD1 (6 bases). CDR1 is LNHDA, CDR2 SQIVND, per germline (reference sequence). The CDR3 has 14 residues. The V end lost 3 bases, the J end lost 0 bases, and 9 bases lay between the germline ends. For the CDR3, the DNA is TGTGCCAGTAGTATTGGGGACAACTCCTACGAGCAGTACTTC. Translated: CASSIGDNSYEQYF.

This sequence joins TRBV6-5 and TRBJ1-2; D is unclear. The length of the CDR3 is 13 residues. Germline V CDR1 and CDR2: MNHEY, SVGAGI. The V gene lost 2 bases and the J gene lost 5 bases, with 9 bases spanning the gap. The CDR3 region is CASSYGLNYGYTF. The DNA for the CDR3 is TGTGCCAGCAGTTACGGACTGAATTATGGCTACACCTTC.

V usage is TRBV28 and J usage is TRBJ2-4, with D possibly TRBD1 on 5 matching bases. Germline V gene sequence: CDR1 MDHEN, CDR2 SYDVKM. The germline V and J ends were trimmed by 5 bases and 0 bases, with 14 bases remaining between them. The CDR3 length is 16 residues. The CDR3 nucleotides read TGTGCCAGCAGTCCCGACCTGGGGCTAGCCAAAAACATTCAGTACTTC. It encodes CASSPDLGLAKNIQYF.

The chain recombines TRBV5-6 with TRBJ2-2, with 14 bases lining up with TRBD2. There are 17 residues in the CDR3. Germline CDR1 SGHDT, CDR2 YYEEEE. Trimming cost V 4 bases and J 5 bases; bases outside gene matches: 7. CDR3 nucleotides: TGTGCCAGCAGCCTGGGGACTAGCGGGAGAAGTACCGGGGAGCTGTTTTTT. Translating it yields CASSLGTSGRSTGELFF.

CDR3 coding DNA: TGTGCCAGCAGCCCCGGACAGGGGGATGGGAGGGAGACCCAGTACTTC. Protein product: CASSPGQGDGRETQYF. The V and J genes are TRBV7-9 and TRBJ2-5, with 10 bases that match TRBD1. Losses at the gene ends were 5 bases for V and 5 bases for J; bases not matched to a gene: 11. CDR1 is SEHNR and CDR2 is FQNEAQ in the germline V gene (reference sequence). This CDR3 contains 16 residues.

J is TRBJ2-3 and V is TRBV9; 9 bases are shared with TRBD1. Trimming at V came to 3 bases and at J to 2 bases, leaving 10 bases not matched to a gene. The CDR3 covers 17 residues. Per germline, CDR1 SGDLS and CDR2 YYNGEE. DNA of the CDR3: TGTGCCAGCAGCGCCTACTCCGGGACAGGGTCCACAGATACGCAGTATTTT. It codes for CASSAYSGTGSTDTQYF.

This clone was found a few times. The chain couples TRBV4-3 to TRBJ1-6; no firm D call. CDR1 is LGHNA and CDR2 is YSLEER in the germline V gene. The CDR3 covers 21 residues. V lost 0 bases to trimming and J lost 0 bases, with 21 bases between them. The CDR3 region is CASSQDWALASSSSYNSPLHF. In nucleotides, the CDR3 is TGCGCCAGCAGCCAAGATTGGGCCCTGGCAAGTTCAAGCTCCTATAATTCACCCCTCCACTTT.

The V gene is TRBV5-1, the J gene TRBJ2-7; D call uncertain. V was shortened by 4 bases and J by 7 bases, with 18 bases between the two germline ends. The CDR3 sequence is 14 residues long. Looked up from germline, CDR1 is SGHRS and CDR2 is YFSETQ. Here the CDR3 reads CASSPVQLTREQYF. The CDR3 nucleotides are TGCGCCAGCAGCCCGGTACAGCTCACTCGGGAGCAGTACTTC.

This rearrangement joins TRBV2 to TRBJ2-1; D perhaps matches TRBD1 (6 bases). V was pared by 4 bases and J by 10 bases, with 11 bases between. The germline CDR1 and CDR2 sequences are SNHLY and FYNNEI. The CDR3 spans 12 residues. The CDR3 spells CASSARGWEQFF. CDR3 sequence (DNA): TGTGCCAGCAGTGCCAGGGGTTGGGAGCAGTTCTTC.

The chain joins TRBV7-9 to TRBJ2-1; tentative D call: TRBD1 (6 bases). Trimming took off 5 bases at V and 0 bases at J, with 11 bases between the two ends. Germline CDR1 SEHNR, CDR2 FQNEAQ (reference sequence). The CDR3 is 15 amino acids. For the CDR3, the DNA is TGTGCCAGCAGCCCTATAGGGGGCTCCTACAATGAGCAGTTCTTC. Protein product: CASSPIGGSYNEQFF.

This clone appeared a single time. The chain employs TRBV2 and TRBJ2-1; 11 bases line up with TRBD2. CDR3 length equals 16 residues. Per the germline V gene, CDR1 is SNHLY and CDR2 is FYNNEI. The ends lost 5 bases at V and 6 bases at J; junction bases unmatched: 9. The CDR3 DNA follows: TGTGCCAGCAGTTATAGCGGGGGGGCCGGGTCCAATGAGCAGTTCTTC. Amino acids: CASSYSGGAGSNEQFF.

This clone was detected only once. The chain carries TRBV6-1 and TRBJ2-5; 11 bases agree with TRBD2. The V gene end was trimmed by 4 bases and the J gene end by 4 bases; junction bases not matched to a gene: 17. CDR1 is MNHNS, CDR2 SASEGT, per germline. The CDR3 runs 19 residues. The CDR3 region has the DNA TGTGCCAGCAGTGTTTACCCCCTGGGGACTAGCGGAGGGGGAGAGACCCAGTACTTC. This encodes CASSVYPLGTSGGGETQYF.

V gene TRBV6-6 combines with J gene TRBJ1-5; the match to TRBD1 covers 8 bases. The CDR3 has 15 residues. Germline V gene sequence: CDR1 MNHNY, CDR2 SVGAGI (reference sequence). With 5 bases clipped from V and 2 bases from J, the junction kept 5 bases outside the gene matches. The DNA of the CDR3 is TGTGCCAGCAGTCTGGGACAGGTCGGCAATCAGCCCCAGCATTTT. This codes for CASSLGQVGNQPQHF.